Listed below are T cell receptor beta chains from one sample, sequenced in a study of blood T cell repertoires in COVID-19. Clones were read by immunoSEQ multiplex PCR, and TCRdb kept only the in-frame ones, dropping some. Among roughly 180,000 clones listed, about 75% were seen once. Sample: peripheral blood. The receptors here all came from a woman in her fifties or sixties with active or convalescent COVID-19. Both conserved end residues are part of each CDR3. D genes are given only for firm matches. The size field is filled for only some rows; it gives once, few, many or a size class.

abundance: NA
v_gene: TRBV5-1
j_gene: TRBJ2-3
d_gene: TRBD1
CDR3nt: TGCGCCAGCAGCGATAAGACAGGGTTCACAGATACGCAGTATTTT
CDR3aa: CASSDKTGFTDTQYF

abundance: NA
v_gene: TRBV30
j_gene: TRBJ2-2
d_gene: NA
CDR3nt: TGTGCCTGGAGACAGGGAAGTACCGGGGAGCTGTTTTTT
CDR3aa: CAWRQGSTGELFF

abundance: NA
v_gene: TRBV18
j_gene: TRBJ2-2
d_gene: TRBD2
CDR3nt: TGTGCCAGCTCACCAAGTAGCGGGGCGAACACCGGGGAGCTGTTTTTT
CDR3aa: CASSPSSGANTGELFF

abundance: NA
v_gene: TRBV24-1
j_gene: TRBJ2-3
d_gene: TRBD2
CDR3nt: TGTGCCACCACCGACGATCTAGCGGGAGAGATAGATACGCAGTATTTT
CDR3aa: CATTDDLAGEIDTQYF

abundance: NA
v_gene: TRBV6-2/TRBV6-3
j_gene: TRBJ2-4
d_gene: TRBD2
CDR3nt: TGTGCCAGCAGTATAGGAGCGGGACTTGAATCAGCCAAAAACATTCAGTACTTC
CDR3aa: CASSIGAGLESAKNIQYF

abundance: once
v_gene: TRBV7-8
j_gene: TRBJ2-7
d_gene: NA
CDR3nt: TGTGCCAGCAGCTTAGGTCAGTACAGCTCCTACGAGCAGTACTTC
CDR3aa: CASSLGQYSSYEQYF

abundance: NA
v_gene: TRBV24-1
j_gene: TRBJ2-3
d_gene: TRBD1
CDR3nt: TGTGCCACCAGTGATCCCGGACAGGACCCATGGGATACGCAGTATTTT
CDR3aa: CATSDPGQDPWDTQYF

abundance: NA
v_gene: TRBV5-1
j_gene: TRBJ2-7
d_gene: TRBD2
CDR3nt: TGCGCCAGCAGCTTGGCCGCTAGCGGGAGTTCCTACGAGCAGTACTTC
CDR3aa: CASSLAASGSSYEQYF

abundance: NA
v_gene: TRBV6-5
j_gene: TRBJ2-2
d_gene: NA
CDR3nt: TGTGCCAGCACGACTCCGAACACCGGGGAGCTGTTTTTT
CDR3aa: CASTTPNTGELFF

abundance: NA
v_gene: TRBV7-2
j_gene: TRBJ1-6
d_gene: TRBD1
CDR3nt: TGTGCCAGCAGACCCGCAGGGGGCGCTAATTCACCCCTCCACTTT
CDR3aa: CASRPAGGANSPLHF

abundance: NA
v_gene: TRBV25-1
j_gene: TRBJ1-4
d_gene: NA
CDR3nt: TGTGCCAGCAGTAAACAGGGCATAACTAATGAAAAACTGTTTTTT
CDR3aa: CASSKQGITNEKLFF

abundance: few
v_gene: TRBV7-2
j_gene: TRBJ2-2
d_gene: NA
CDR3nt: TGTGCCAGCAGCTTCTGGGCGGGGGAGCTGTTTTTT
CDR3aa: CASSFWAGELFF

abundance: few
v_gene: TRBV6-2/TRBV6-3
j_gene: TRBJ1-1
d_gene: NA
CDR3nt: TGTGCCAGCAGTTACGGCCCTGAAGCTTTCTTT
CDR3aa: CASSYGPEAFF

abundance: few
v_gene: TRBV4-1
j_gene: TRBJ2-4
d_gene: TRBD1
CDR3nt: TGCGCCAGCAGCCAACCGGGACAGGGAGGCATTGACATTCAGTACTTC
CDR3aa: CASSQPGQGGIDIQYF

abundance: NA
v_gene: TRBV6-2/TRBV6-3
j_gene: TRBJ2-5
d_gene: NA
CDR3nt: TGTGCCAGCAGTTACCCGGACAGTGGAGAGACCCAGTACTTC
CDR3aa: CASSYPDSGETQYF

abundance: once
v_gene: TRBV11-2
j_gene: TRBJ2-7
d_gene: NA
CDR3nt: TGTGCCAGCAGCTTATTCGACACGCGGGTATACGAGCAGTACTTC
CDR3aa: CASSLFDTRVYEQYF

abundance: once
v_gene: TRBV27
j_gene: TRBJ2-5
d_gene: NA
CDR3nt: TGTGCCAGCAGTCCCTCAGGACAAACCCAGTACTTC
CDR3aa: CASSPSGQTQYF

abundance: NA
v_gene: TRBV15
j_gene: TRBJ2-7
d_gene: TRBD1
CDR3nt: TGTGCCACCAGCAGAGATCCGGAAGGGGGCAGGAACGAGCAGTACTTC
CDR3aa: CATSRDPEGGRNEQYF

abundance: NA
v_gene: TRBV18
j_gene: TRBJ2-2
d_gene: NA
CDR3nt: TGTGCCAGCTCACCTGCGGCCACCGGGGAGCTGTTTTTT
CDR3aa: CASSPAATGELFF

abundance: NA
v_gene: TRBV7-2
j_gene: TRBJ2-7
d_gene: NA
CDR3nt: TGTGCCAGCAGCAACTCTTGGGCTACCTACGAGCAGTACTTC
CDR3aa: CASSNSWATYEQYF

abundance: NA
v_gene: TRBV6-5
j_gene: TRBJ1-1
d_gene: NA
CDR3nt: TGTGCCAGCAGTTACGGGAGGAAAAGTAGAACTGAAGCTTTCTTT
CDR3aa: CASSYGRKSRTEAFF

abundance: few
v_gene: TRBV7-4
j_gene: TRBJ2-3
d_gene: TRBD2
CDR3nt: TGTGCCAGCAGCTTAGGACCCCCTAGCGGAAAAAGCCCAGATACGCAGTATTTT
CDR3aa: CASSLGPPSGKSPDTQYF

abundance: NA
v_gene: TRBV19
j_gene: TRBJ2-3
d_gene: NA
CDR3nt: TGTGCCAGTAGTATTAATAGTAAAAAGACAGATACGCAGTATTTT
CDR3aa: CASSINSKKTDTQYF

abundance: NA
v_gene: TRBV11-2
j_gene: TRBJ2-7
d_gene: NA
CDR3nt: TGTGCCAGCAGCTTACCGTACTTGACTAACGAGCAGTACTTC
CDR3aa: CASSLPYLTNEQYF

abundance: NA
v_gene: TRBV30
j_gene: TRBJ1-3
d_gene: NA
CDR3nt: TGTGCCTGGAGTCCAGGAAAATTCTCTGGAAACACCATATATTTT
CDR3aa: CAWSPGKFSGNTIYF

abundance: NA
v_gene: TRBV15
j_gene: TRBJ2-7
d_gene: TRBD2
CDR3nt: TGTGCCACCAGCACTGGAGGAGGGCTAGCGGGGACCTACGAGCAGTACTTC
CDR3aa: CATSTGGGLAGTYEQYF

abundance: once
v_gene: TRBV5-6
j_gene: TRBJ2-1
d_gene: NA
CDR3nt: TGTGCCAGCAGCTTGGTCGAGAGTGCCTCCTACAATGAGCAGTTCTTC
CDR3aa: CASSLVESASYNEQFF

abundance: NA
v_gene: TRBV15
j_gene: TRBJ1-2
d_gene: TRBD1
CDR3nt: TGTGCCACCAGCAGAGCCTATGGACAGGGGGACGATGGCTACACCTTC
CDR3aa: CATSRAYGQGDDGYTF

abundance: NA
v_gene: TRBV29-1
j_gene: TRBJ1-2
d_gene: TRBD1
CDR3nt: TGCAGCGTTGGGGGCATCGGGACAGGCCTCTATGGCTACACCTTC
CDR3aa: CSVGGIGTGLYGYTF

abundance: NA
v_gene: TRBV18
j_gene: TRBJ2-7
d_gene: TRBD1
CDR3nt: TGTGCCAGCTCACAGAGGACAGGGTCGTACGAGCAGTACTTC
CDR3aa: CASSQRTGSYEQYF

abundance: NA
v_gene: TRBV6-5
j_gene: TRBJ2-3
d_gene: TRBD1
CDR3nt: TGTGCCAGCCGACCAGGGGGTATCGGAGATACGCAGTATTTT
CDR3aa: CASRPGGIGDTQYF

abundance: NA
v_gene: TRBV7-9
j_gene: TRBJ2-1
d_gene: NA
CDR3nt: TGTGCCAGCAGCTTAGCGGGAGGAATCAATGAGCAGTTCTTC
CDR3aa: CASSLAGGINEQFF

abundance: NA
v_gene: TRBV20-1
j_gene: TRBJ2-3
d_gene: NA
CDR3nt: TGCAGTGCTAGTCTCGGAGGCCCCACAGATACGCAGTATTTT
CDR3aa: CSASLGGPTDTQYF

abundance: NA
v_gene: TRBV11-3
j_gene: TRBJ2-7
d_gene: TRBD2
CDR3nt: TGTGCCAGCAGCTTAGAGAACGGACTAGCGGGGATCTCCTACGAGCAGTACTTC
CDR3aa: CASSLENGLAGISYEQYF

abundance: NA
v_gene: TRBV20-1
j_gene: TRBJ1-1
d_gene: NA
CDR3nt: TGCAGTGCTAGTCTTGGACAATCGTACACTGAAGCTTTCTTT
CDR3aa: CSASLGQSYTEAFF

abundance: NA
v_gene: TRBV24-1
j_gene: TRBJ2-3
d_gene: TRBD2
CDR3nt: TGTGCCACCAGTGATTTGCGGCTAGCGGGAGAGTGCACAGATACGCAGTATTTT
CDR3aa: CATSDLRLAGECTDTQYF

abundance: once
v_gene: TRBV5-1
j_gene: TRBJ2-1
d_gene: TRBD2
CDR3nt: TGCGCCAGCAGCTTGCCTAGCGGGCAAGGGGATGAGCAGTTCTTC
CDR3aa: CASSLPSGQGDEQFF

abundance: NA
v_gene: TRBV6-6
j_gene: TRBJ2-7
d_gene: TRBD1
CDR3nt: TGTGCCAGCAGTTACTCGGGACAGGGTTACGAGCAGTACTTC
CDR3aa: CASSYSGQGYEQYF

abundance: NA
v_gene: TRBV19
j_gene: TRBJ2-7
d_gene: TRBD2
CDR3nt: TGTGCCAGTAGTATAGCGGGAGGTTCCTACGAGCAGTACTTC
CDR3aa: CASSIAGGSYEQYF

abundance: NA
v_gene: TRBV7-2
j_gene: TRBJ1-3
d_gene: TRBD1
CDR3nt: TGTGCCAGCAGCTTACAGGGGGCGGCTGGAAACACCATATATTTT
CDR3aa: CASSLQGAAGNTIYF

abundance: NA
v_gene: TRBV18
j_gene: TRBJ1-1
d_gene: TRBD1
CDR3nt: TGTGCCAGCTCACCACAGGGACAGGGGAATGAAGCTTTCTTT
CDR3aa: CASSPQGQGNEAFF

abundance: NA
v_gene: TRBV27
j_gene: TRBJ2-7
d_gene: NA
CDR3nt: TGTGCCAGCAGTTTCAGGGACTCCTACGAGCAGTACTTC
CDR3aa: CASSFRDSYEQYF

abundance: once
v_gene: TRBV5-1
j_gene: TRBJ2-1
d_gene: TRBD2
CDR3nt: TGCGCCAGCAGCTTGCGGGGGGGCTCCAATGAGCAGTTCTTC
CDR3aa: CASSLRGGSNEQFF

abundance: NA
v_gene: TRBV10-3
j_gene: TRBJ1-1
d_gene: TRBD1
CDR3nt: TGTGCCATCAGTGAGTTTGACAGGGGTGCGGGGACTGAAGCTTTCTTT
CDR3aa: CAISEFDRGAGTEAFF

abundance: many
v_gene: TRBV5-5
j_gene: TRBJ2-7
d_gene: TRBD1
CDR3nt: TGTGCCAGCAGCTCCCCCGACAGGGGGGGCTACGAGCAGTACTTC
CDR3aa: CASSSPDRGGYEQYF

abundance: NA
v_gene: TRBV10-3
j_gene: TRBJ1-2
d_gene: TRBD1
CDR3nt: TGTGCCATCAGCCCATCCCCCTTTGCCGGGACAGGGAACTATGGCTACACCTTC
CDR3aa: CAISPSPFAGTGNYGYTF

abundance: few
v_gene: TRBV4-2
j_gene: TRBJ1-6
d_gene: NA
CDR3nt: TGTGCCAGCAGCCAAGAAGCTCCTTCGGGGGGCGGTTATTCACCCCTCCACTTT
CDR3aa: CASSQEAPSGGGYSPLHF

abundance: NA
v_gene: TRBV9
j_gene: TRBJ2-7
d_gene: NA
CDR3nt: TGTGCCAGCAGCCAGAGTTCTAGCTCCTACGAGCAGTACTTC
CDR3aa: CASSQSSSSYEQYF

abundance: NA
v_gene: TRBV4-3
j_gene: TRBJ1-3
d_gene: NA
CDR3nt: TGCGCCAGCAGCCAGGATGGGAGCTCTGGAAACACCATATATTTT
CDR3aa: CASSQDGSSGNTIYF

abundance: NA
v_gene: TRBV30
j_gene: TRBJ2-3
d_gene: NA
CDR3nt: TGTGCAGTAGGAGGGGATACGCAGTATTTT
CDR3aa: CAVGGDTQYF

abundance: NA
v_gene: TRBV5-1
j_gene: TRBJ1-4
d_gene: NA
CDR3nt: TGCGCCAGCAGCTTGGCCCAGGGAACTAATGAAAAACTGTTTTTT
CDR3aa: CASSLAQGTNEKLFF